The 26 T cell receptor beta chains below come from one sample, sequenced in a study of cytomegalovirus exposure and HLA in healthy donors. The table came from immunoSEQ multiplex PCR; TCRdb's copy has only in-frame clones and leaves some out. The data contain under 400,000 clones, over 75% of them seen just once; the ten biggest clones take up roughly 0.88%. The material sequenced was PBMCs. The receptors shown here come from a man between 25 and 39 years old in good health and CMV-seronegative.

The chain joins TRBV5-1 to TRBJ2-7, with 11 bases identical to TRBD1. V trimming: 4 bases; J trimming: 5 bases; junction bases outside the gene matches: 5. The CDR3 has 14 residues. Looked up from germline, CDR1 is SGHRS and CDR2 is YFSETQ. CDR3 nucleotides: TGCGCCAGCAGCCGGGACAGGGGGGACGACGAGCAGTACTTC. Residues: CASSRDRGDDEQYF.

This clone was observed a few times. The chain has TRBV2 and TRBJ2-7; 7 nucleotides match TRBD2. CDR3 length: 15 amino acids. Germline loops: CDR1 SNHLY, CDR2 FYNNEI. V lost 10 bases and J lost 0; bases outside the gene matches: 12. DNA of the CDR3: TGTGCCATCGGCGGGGGTCAAAGCCTCTCCTACGAGCAGTACTTC. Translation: CAIGGGQSLSYEQYF.

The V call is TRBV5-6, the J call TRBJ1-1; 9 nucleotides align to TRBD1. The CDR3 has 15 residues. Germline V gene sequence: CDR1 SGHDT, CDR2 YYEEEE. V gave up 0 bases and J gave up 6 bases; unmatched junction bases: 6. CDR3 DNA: TGTGCCAGCAGCTTGGTGACAGGGGGTAACGCTGAAGCTTTCTTT. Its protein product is CASSLVTGGNAEAFF.

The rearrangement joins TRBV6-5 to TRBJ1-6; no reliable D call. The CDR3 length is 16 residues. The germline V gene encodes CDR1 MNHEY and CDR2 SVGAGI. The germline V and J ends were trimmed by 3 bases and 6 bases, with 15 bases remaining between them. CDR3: CASSYKSRQLNSPLHF. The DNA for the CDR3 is TGTGCCAGCAGTTATAAATCCCGACAACTTAATTCACCCCTCCACTTT.

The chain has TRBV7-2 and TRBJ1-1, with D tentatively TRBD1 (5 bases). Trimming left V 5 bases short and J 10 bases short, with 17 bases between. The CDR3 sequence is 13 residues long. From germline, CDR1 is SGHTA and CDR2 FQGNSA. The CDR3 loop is CASSPGRGNRAFF. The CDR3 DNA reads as TGTGCCAGCAGCCCAGGGCGGGGAAACCGAGCTTTCTTT.

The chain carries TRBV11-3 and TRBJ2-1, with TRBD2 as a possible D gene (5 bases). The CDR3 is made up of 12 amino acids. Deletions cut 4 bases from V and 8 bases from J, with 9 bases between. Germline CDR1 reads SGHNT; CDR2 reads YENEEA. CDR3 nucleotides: TGTGCCAGCAGCTCAGGAGGTTATGAGCAGTTCTTC. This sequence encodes CASSSGGYEQFF.

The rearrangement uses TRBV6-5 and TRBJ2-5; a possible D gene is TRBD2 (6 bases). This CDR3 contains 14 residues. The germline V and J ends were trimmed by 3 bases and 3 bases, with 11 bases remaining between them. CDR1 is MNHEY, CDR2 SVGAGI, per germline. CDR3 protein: CASSYGGVEETQYF. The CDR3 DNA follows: TGTGCCAGCAGTTATGGCGGGGTCGAAGAGACCCAGTACTTC.

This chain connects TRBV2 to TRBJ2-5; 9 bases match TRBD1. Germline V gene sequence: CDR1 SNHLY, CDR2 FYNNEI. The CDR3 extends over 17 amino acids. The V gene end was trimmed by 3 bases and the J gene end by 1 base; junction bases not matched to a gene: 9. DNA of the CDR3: TGTGCCAGCAGTGATATCAAGACAGGGGGAACCCAAGAGACCCAGTACTTC. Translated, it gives CASSDIKTGGTQETQYF. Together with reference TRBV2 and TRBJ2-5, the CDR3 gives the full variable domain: EPEVTQTPSHQVTQMGQEVILRCVPISNHLYFYWYRQILGQKVEFLVSFYNNEISEKSEIFDDQFSVERPDGSNFTLKIRSTKLEDSAMYFCASSDIKTGGTQETQYFGPGTRLLVL.

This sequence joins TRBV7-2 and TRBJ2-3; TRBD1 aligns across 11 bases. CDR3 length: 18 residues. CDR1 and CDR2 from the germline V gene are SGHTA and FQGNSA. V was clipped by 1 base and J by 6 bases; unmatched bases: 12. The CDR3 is CASSLDRTGGAVADTQYF. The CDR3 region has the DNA TGTGCCAGCAGCTTAGATCGGACAGGGGGCGCGGTTGCGGATACGCAGTATTTT.

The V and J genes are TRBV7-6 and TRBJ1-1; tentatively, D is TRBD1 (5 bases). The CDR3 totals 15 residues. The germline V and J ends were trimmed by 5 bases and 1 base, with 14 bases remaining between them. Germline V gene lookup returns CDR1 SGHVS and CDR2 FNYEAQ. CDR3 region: CASSQRSGANTEAFF. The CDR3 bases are TGTGCCAGCAGCCAAAGGTCTGGGGCGAACACTGAAGCTTTCTTT. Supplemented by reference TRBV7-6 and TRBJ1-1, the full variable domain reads GAGVSQSPRYKVTKRGQDVALRCDPISGHVSLYWYRQALGQGPEFLTYFNYEAQQDKSGLPNDRFSAERPEGSISTLTIQRTEQRDSAMYRCASSQRSGANTEAFFGQGTRLTVV.

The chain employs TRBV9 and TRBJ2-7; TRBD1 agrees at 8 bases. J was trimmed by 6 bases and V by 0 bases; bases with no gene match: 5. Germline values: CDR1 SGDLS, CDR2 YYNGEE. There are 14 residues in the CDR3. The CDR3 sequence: CASSVGQGSIEQYF. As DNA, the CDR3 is TGTGCCAGCAGCGTAGGACAGGGGTCAATCGAGCAGTACTTC.

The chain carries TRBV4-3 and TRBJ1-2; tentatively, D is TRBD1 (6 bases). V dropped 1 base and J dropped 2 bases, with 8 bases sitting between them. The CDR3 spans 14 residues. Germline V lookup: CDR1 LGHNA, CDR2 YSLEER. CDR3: CASSQGTVNYGYTF. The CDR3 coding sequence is TGCGCCAGCAGCCAAGGGACAGTCAACTATGGCTACACCTTC.

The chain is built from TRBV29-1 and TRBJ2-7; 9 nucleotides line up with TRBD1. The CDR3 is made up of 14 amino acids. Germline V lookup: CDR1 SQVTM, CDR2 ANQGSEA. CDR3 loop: CNSDRGHFADEQYF. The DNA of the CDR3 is TGCAACTCGGACAGGGGTCACTTCGCAGACGAGCAGTACTTC.

CDR3 loop: CASRRTGDYNSPLHF. The CDR3 DNA reads TGTGCCAGTAGGCGGACAGGTGATTATAATTCACCCCTCCACTTT. V is TRBV19 and J is TRBJ1-6; 7 bases fit TRBD1. This CDR3 comprises 15 residues. CDR1 is LNHDA and CDR2 is SQIVND in the germline V gene (reference sequence). Trimming at V came to 6 bases and at J to 4 bases, leaving 6 bases not matched to a gene. The full variable domain, completed using reference TRBV19 and TRBJ1-6, is DGGITQSPKYLFRKEGQNVTLSCEQNLNHDAMYWYRQDPGQGLRLIYYSQIVNDFQKGDIAEGYSVSREKKESFPLTVTSAQKNPTAFYLCASRRTGDYNSPLHFGNGTRLTVT.

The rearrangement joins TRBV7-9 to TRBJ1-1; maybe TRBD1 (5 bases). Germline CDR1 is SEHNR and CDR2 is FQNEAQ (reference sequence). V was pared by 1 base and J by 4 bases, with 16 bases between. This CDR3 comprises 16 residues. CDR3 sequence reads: CASSLGFGGQATEAFF. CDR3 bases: TGTGCCAGCAGCTTAGGTTTCGGGGGTCAAGCCACTGAAGCTTTCTTT.

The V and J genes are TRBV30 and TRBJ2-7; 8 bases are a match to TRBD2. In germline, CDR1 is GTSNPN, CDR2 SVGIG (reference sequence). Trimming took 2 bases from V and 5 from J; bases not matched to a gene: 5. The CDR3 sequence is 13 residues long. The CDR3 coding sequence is TGTGCCTGGAGTATGCGGGGGGCCCACGAGCAGTACTTC. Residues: CAWSMRGAHEQYF.

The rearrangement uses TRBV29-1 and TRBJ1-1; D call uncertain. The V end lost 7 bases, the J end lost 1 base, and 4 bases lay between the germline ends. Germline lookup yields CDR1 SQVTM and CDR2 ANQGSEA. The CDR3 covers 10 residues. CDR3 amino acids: CSGQNTEAFF. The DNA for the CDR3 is TGCAGCGGGCAGAACACTGAAGCTTTCTTT.

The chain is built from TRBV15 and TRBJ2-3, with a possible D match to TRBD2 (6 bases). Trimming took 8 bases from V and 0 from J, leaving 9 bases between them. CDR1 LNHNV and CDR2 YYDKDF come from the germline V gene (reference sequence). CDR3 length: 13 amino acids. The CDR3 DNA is TGTGCCACCGGCGGGGCTAGCACAGATACGCAGTATTTT. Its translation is CATGGASTDTQYF.

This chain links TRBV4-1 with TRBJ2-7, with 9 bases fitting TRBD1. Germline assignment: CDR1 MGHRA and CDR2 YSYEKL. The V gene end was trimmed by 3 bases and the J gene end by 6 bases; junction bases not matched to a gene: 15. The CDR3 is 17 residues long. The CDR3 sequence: CASSQPVPGQGTLEQYF. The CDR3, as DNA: TGCGCCAGCAGCCAGCCAGTACCGGGACAGGGTACCCTCGAGCAGTACTTC.

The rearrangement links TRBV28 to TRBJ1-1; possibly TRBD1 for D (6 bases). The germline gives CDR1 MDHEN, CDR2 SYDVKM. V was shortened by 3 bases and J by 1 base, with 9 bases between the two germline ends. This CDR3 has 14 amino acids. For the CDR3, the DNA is TGTGCCAGCAGTTTTACAGGGCAGAACACTGAAGCTTTCTTT. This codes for CASSFTGQNTEAFF.

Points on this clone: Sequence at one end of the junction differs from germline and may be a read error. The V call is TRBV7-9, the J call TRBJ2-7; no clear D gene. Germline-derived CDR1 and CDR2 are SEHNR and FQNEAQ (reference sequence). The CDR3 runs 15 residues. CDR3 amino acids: CASSLGYSTSYEQYF. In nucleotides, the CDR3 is TGTGCCAGCAGTTTAGGGTACAGTACCTCCTACGAGCAGTACTTC.

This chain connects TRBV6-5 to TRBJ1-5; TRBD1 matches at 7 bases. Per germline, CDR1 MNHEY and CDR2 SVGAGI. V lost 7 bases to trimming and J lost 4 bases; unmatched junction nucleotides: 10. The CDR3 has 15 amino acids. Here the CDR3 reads CASNEDRADNQPQHF. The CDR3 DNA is TGTGCCAGCAACGAAGACAGGGCGGATAATCAGCCCCAGCATTTT.

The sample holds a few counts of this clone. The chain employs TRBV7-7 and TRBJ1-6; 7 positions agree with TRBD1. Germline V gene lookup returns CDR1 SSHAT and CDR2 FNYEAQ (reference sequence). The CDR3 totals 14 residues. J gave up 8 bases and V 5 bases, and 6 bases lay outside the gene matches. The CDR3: CASSARDRDSPLHF. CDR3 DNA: TGTGCCAGCAGCGCCCGCGACAGGGATTCACCCCTCCACTTT.

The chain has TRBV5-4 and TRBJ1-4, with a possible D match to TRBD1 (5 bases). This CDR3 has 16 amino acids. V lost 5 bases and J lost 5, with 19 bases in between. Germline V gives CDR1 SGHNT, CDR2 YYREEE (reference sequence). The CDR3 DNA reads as TGTGCCAGCAGTACTAAACAATGGGGCCTGAATGAAAAACTGTTTTTT. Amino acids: CASSTKQWGLNEKLFF.

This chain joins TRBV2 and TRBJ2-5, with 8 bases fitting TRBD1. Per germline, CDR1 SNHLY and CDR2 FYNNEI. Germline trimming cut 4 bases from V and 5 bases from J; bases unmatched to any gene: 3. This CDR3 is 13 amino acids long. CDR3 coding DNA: TGTGCCAGCAGTGCAGGGGGCCTGGAGACCCAGTACTTC. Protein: CASSAGGLETQYF.

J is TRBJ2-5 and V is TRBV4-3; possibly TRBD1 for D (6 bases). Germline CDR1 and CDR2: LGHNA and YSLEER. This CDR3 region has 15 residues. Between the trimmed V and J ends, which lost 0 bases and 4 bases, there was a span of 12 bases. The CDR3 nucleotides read TGCGCCAGCAGCCAAGAACAGGGATTTGCAGAGACCCAGTACTTC. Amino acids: CASSQEQGFAETQYF.